Following are 31 T cell receptor beta chains from one sample sequenced in a study of neurological immune-mediated disorders. TCRdb recomputed calls from the 5' RACE reads with MiXCR, one row per CDR3 protein. This table has roughly 45,000 distinct CDR3 sequences, approximately 3% appearing once. The source material was PBMCs. Every receptor here comes from a woman aged 50 to 60 with multiple sclerosis.

Ten or more counts support this clonotype. The rearrangement links TRBV2 to TRBJ2-3; 7 bases align to TRBD1. The germline V gene encodes CDR1 SNHLY and CDR2 FYNNEI. J gave up 1 base and V 3 bases, and 4 bases lay outside the gene matches. The CDR3 is made up of 15 amino acids. The CDR3 bases are TGTGCCAGCAGTGATAGGGGGCGCGGCACAGATACGCAGTATTTT. Translating gives CASSDRGRGTDTQYF.

The CDR3 coding sequence is TGTGCCAGCAGCTTAGGTACAGGGGTGGCTGAAGCTTTCTTT. Residues: CASSLGTGVAEAFF. V gene TRBV7-9 combines with J gene TRBJ1-1; 7 bases are a match to TRBD1. Germline values: CDR1 SEHNR, CDR2 FQNEAQ (reference sequence). The length of the CDR3 is 14 residues. The V segment lost 1 base and the J segment 6 bases; nucleotides outside the gene matches: 5. The variable domain in full, completed from reference TRBV7-9 and TRBJ1-1, reads DTGVSQNPRHKITKRGQNVTFRCDPISEHNRLYWYRQTLGQGPEFLTYFQNEAQLEKSRLLSDRFSAERPKGSFSTLEIQRTEQGDSAMYLCASSLGTGVAEAFFGQGTRLTVV.

This clonotype was counted at least ten times. The chain is built from TRBV10-3 and TRBJ2-1; the D gene is possibly TRBD2 (7 bases). Between the trimmed V and J ends, which lost 3 bases and 0 bases, there was a span of 18 bases. The CDR3 contains 18 residues. The germline V gene encodes CDR1 ENHRY and CDR2 SYGVKD. The CDR3 reads CAISDRKGGQSSYNEQFF. In DNA, the CDR3 is TGTGCCATCAGTGATCGTAAGGGGGGGCAAAGCTCCTACAATGAGCAGTTCTTC.

In this sample, this clonotype turned up many times. The chain recombines TRBV7-2 with TRBJ2-7, with no clear D. The CDR3 totals 13 residues. Per germline, CDR1 SGHTA and CDR2 FQGNSA. V was cut by 5 bases and J by 4 bases, with 12 bases left in between. CDR3 protein: CASSVAVNYEQYV. In nucleotides, the CDR3 is TGTGCCAGCAGCGTCGCGGTTAATTACGAGCAGTACGTC.

This clonotype was observed at least ten times. The CDR3 reads CASSIVLSYEQYF. The CDR3 DNA reads TGTGCCAGTAGTATAGTTCTCTCCTACGAGCAGTACTTC. The chain couples TRBV19 to TRBJ2-7; no clear D gene. V lost 1 base and J 0 bases, leaving 4 bases between the germline ends. This CDR3 has 13 amino acids. CDR1 is LNHDA and CDR2 is SQIVND in the germline V gene (reference sequence).

In this sample, this clonotype turned up many times. The V call is TRBV5-1, the J call TRBJ1-2; D is ambiguous. Germline V gene lookup returns CDR1 SGHRS and CDR2 YFSETQ. CDR3 size: 15 residues. V lost 4 bases to trimming and J lost 4 bases, with 17 bases between them. CDR3 sequence reads: CASSMGVSGFYGYTF. In nucleotides, the CDR3 is TGCGCCAGCAGCATGGGCGTCTCCGGGTTCTATGGCTACACCTTC.

This clonotype has a count of ten or more. The gene calls are TRBV20-1 and TRBJ2-1; 10 bases agree with TRBD2. The germline V gene encodes CDR1 DFQATT and CDR2 SNEGSKA (reference sequence). The ends lost 1 base at V and 6 bases at J; junction bases unmatched: 6. The CDR3 covers 15 residues. The CDR3 sequence: CSARGGTSVGNEQFF. CDR3 nucleotides: TGCAGTGCTAGAGGCGGGACTAGCGTAGGCAATGAGCAGTTCTTC.

At least ten counts were recorded for this clonotype. V usage is TRBV20-1 and J usage is TRBJ2-5, with TRBD2 identical over 12 bases. Germline assignment: CDR1 DFQATT and CDR2 SNEGSKA (reference sequence). The CDR3 is 17 amino acids. With V trimmed by 0 bases and J by 5 bases, 10 bases remained unmatched. CDR3 bases: TGCAGTGCTAGAGATACTCTAGCGGGGGGGGCCGTCGAGACCCAGTACTTC. Translation: CSARDTLAGGAVETQYF.

This clonotype was counted many times. The V call is TRBV5-1, the J call TRBJ1-4; a possible D gene is TRBD1 (6 bases). The CDR3 runs 16 residues. Trimming took 2 bases from V and 0 from J, leaving 11 bases between them. Germline loops: CDR1 SGHRS, CDR2 YFSETQ. CDR3 nucleotides: TGCGCCAGCAGCTTCGGACAGATTGCAACTAATGAAAAACTGTTTTTT. This gives the protein CASSFGQIATNEKLFF.

This clonotype was seen at least ten times. The rearrangement uses TRBV15 and TRBJ1-5, with TRBD1 as a possible D gene (6 bases). CDR1 and CDR2 (germline): LNHNV, YYDKDF (reference sequence). The CDR3 runs 16 residues. The V end lost 5 bases, the J end lost 0 bases, and 14 bases lay between the germline ends. The CDR3 coding sequence is TGTGCCACCAGCGACGACGGACAGATTAGCAATCAGCCCCAGCATTTT. Its translation: CATSDDGQISNQPQHF.

There are many counts of this clonotype. CDR3 bases: TGTGCCAGCTCACTAGGACTTAATGAGCAGTTCTTC. This encodes CASSLGLNEQFF. The V call is TRBV18, the J call TRBJ2-1; D is perhaps TRBD2 (5 bases). The CDR3 spans 12 residues. Trimming pared 4 bases from V and 7 bases from J, leaving 8 bases between. CDR1 is KGHSH and CDR2 is LQKENI in the germline V gene. Full variable domain (remainder filled in from reference TRBV18 and TRBJ2-1): NAGVMQNPRHLVRRRGQEARLRCSPMKGHSHVYWYRQLPEEGLKFMVYLQKENIIDESGMPKERFSAEFPKEGPSILRIQQVVRGDSAAYFCASSLGLNEQFFGPGTRLTVL.

This clonotype was counted many times. CDR3 protein: CASSLSKGLVAQYF. The CDR3 coding sequence is TGTGCCAGCAGCTTATCTAAAGGACTAGTTGCGCAGTACTTC. V and J are TRBV7-8 and TRBJ2-7, with 7 bases matching TRBD2. This CDR3 is 14 amino acids long. Trimming at V came to 2 bases and at J to 9 bases, leaving 10 bases not matched to a gene. Germline V gives CDR1 SGHVS, CDR2 FQNEAQ.

This clonotype came up many times. The CDR3 sequence: CASSFGQGGEKLFF. Written as DNA, the CDR3 is TGTGCCAGCAGCTTCGGACAGGGGGGAGAAAAACTGTTTTTT. The V and J genes are TRBV7-8 and TRBJ1-4; 10 bases fit TRBD1. The CDR3 extends over 14 amino acids. The V gene's germline CDR1 is SGHVS and CDR2 FQNEAQ. V shed 3 bases, J shed 8 bases, and the junction held 3 bases outside the gene matches.

The rearrangement joins TRBV11-3 to TRBJ2-3, with D perhaps TRBD2 (6 bases). V lost 5 bases, J lost 4 bases, and 10 bases lay in between. The CDR3 is 13 amino acids. Germline lookup yields CDR1 SGHNT and CDR2 YENEEA. The CDR3: CASSLLASDTQYF. DNA of the CDR3: TGTGCCAGCAGCCTTCTAGCGTCAGATACGCAGTATTTT.

In its sample, this clonotype was seen many times. The V gene is TRBV20-1, the J gene TRBJ1-1, with D unclear. CDR1 and CDR2 from the germline V gene are DFQATT and SNEGSKA (reference sequence). Trimming shortened V by 2 bases and J by 0 bases, and 7 bases separated the two germline ends. The CDR3 has 13 amino acids. The CDR3 here is CSARWQMNTEAFF. Here the CDR3 DNA reads TGCAGTGCTAGATGGCAGATGAACACTGAAGCTTTCTTT.

The sample holds many counts of this clonotype. The chain couples TRBV27 to TRBJ2-7, with 8 bases that match TRBD2. CDR3 size: 14 residues. Germline CDR1 and CDR2: MNHEY and SMNVEV (reference sequence). V was clipped by 2 bases and J by 3 bases; unmatched bases: 3. DNA of the CDR3: TGTGCCAGCAGTTTAGAGGCGGGGGGCTACGAGCAGTACTTC. Translated, it gives CASSLEAGGYEQYF.

This clonotype was picked up many times. The V and J genes are TRBV20-1 and TRBJ2-3, with D perhaps TRBD1 (5 bases). V gave up 0 bases and J gave up 0 bases, with 10 bases separating them. Germline V CDR1 and CDR2: DFQATT, SNEGSKA (reference sequence). The CDR3 extends over 15 amino acids. CDR3 amino acids: CSARDRGRSTDTQYF. The CDR3 DNA sequence: TGCAGTGCTAGAGATAGGGGCAGAAGCACAGATACGCAGTATTTT.

This clonotype appeared a single time. This sequence may be a read error, since a much larger clone differs from it by one base. This sequence joins TRBV29-1 and TRBJ1-2; D gene unclear. Germline V gene lookup returns CDR1 SQVTM and CDR2 ANQGSEA. V gave up 0 bases and J gave up 8 bases, with 16 bases separating them. The CDR3 length is 14 residues. CDR3 DNA: TGCAGCGTTGAAGATCGGAAGCCGGGGAGAGGCTACACCTTC. Protein product: CSVEDRKPGRGYTF.

This clonotype was picked up many times. The V and J genes are TRBV5-6 and TRBJ1-2; no firm D call. The germline V gene has CDR1 SGHDT and CDR2 YYEEEE. This CDR3 has 13 residues. V gave up 2 bases and J gave up 0 bases, with 5 bases separating them. The CDR3 sequence is CASSFGSNYGYTF. CDR3 bases: TGTGCCAGCAGCTTTGGATCTAACTATGGCTACACCTTC.

The table lists this clonotype with many counts. The CDR3 is CASRLRNEQFF. As DNA, the CDR3 is TGTGCCAGCAGACTTCGCAATGAGCAGTTCTTC. The chain employs TRBV12-3 or TRBV12-4 and TRBJ2-1; D unresolved. V shed 6 bases and J shed 6 bases, with 6 bases lying between them. The CDR3 sequence is 11 residues long.

This clonotype was seen ten or more times. The chain combines TRBV15 with TRBJ1-2; 10 nucleotides line up with TRBD1. V gave up 3 bases and J gave up 4 bases; unmatched junction bases: 8. This CDR3 has 16 residues. Germline V CDR1 and CDR2: LNHNV, YYDKDF (reference sequence). CDR3 in amino acids: CATSREDRGLGYGYTF. The CDR3 DNA reads TGTGCCACCAGCAGGGAAGACAGGGGGCTTGGCTATGGCTACACCTTC. Drawing the rest from reference TRBV15 and TRBJ1-2, the complete variable domain is DAMVIQNPRYQVTQFGKPVTLSCSQTLNHNVMYWYQQKSSQAPKLLFHYYDKDFNNEADTPDNFQSRRPNTSFCFLDIRSPGLGDTAMYLCATSREDRGLGYGYTFGSGTRLTVV.

This clonotype appeared many times. This chain uses TRBV12-3 or TRBV12-4 with TRBJ2-7; D unresolved. Trimming took off 7 bases at V and 0 bases at J, with 7 bases between the two ends. The CDR3 loop spans 12 amino acids. The CDR3 region is CASKGRSYEQYF. The DNA of the CDR3 is TGTGCCAGCAAGGGTCGCTCCTACGAGCAGTACTTC.

This clonotype was picked up many times. The J gene is TRBJ2-2, the V gene TRBV5-1; 7 bases are a match to TRBD1. CDR1 is SGHRS, CDR2 YFSETQ, per germline. The V and J ends lost 3 bases and 1 base, in that order; junction bases with no gene match: 6. The CDR3 runs to 16 residues. The CDR3: CASSSWTGENTGELFF. Written as DNA, the CDR3 is TGCGCCAGCAGCTCTTGGACAGGAGAGAACACCGGGGAGCTGTTTTTT.

This clonotype was seen ten or more times. This chain joins TRBV7-9 and TRBJ1-3; the D gene is possibly TRBD1 (6 bases). The CDR3 runs to 15 residues. From germline, CDR1 is SEHNR and CDR2 FQNEAQ (reference sequence). Trimming cost V 6 bases and J 2 bases, with 14 bases left between them. The CDR3 loop is CASRETGSAGNTIYF. For the CDR3, the DNA is TGTGCCAGCAGAGAGACAGGTTCAGCTGGAAACACCATATATTTT.

This clonotype was counted ten times or more. The gene calls are TRBV20-1 and TRBJ1-1; D uncertain. The CDR3 has 13 amino acids. Looked up from germline, CDR1 is DFQATT and CDR2 is SNEGSKA (reference sequence). With 3 bases removed from V and 8 bases from J, the gap between germline ends came to 16 bases. The CDR3 nucleotides read TGCAGTGCTAGGGGGAGTCCACAGTTCGAAGCTTTCTTT. This translates into CSARGSPQFEAFF.

Many counts were recorded for this clonotype. CDR3 protein: CASSLEAERSSYNEQFF. Written as DNA, the CDR3 is TGCGCCAGCAGCTTAGAGGCGGAAAGGAGCTCCTACAATGAGCAGTTCTTC. The chain links TRBV5-1 to TRBJ2-1; D ambiguous. Germline CDR1 and CDR2: SGHRS and YFSETQ. Trimming took 2 bases from V and 0 from J, leaving 15 bases between them. The length of the CDR3 is 17 residues.

This clonotype was detected many times. One end of the junction does not line up with germline, which may come from a read error. This chain uses TRBV5-1 with TRBJ2-5, with a weak D call TRBD2 (6 bases). The V gene's germline CDR1 is SGHRS and CDR2 YFSETQ. CDR3 length: 15 residues. CDR3 in DNA: TGCGCCAGCAGCTTGGGGGGCACTAGCCAAGAGACCCGGTACTTC. It specifies CASSLGGTSQETRYF.

At least ten counts were recorded for this clonotype. This chain uses TRBV12-3 or TRBV12-4 with TRBJ2-1; possible D gene TRBD2, 5 bases. CDR3 length equals 14 residues. Trimming removed 3 bases at V and 7 bases at J, with 13 bases between. The CDR3: CASSFVWGENEQFF. The CDR3 bases are TGTGCCAGCAGTTTTGTGTGGGGAGAGAATGAGCAGTTCTTC.

Many counts were recorded for this clonotype. The chain carries TRBV20-1 and TRBJ1-4; 8 bases are shared with TRBD1. Germline-derived CDR1 and CDR2 are DFQATT and SNEGSKA (reference sequence). The V segment lost 6 bases and the J segment 7 bases; nucleotides outside the gene matches: 16. This CDR3 is built from 16 residues. DNA for the CDR3: TGCAGTGCCCGAGGCCAGACAGGGGCAGGTAGTGAAAAACTGTTTTTT. Amino acids: CSARGQTGAGSEKLFF.

This clonotype came up many times. This chain connects TRBV5-1 to TRBJ1-5; TRBD1 is a possible D gene (5 bases). The CDR3 covers 16 residues. V lost 0 bases to trimming and J lost 2 bases, with 12 bases between them. CDR1 SGHRS and CDR2 YFSETQ come from the germline V gene. The CDR3 reads CASSLAPGSGNQPQHF. The DNA for the CDR3 is TGCGCCAGCAGCTTGGCGCCAGGGAGTGGCAATCAGCCCCAGCATTTT.

There are many counts of this clonotype. V and J are TRBV3-1 and TRBJ2-5; 14 bases align to TRBD2. Germline lookup yields CDR1 LGHDT and CDR2 YNNKEL (reference sequence). The CDR3 is 16 amino acids. V dropped 4 bases and J dropped 9; count of bases not matched to a gene: 10. The chain's CDR3 is CASSLPGLAGAGAQYF. The CDR3, as DNA: TGTGCCAGCAGCCTACCGGGACTAGCGGGGGCTGGGGCCCAGTACTTC.